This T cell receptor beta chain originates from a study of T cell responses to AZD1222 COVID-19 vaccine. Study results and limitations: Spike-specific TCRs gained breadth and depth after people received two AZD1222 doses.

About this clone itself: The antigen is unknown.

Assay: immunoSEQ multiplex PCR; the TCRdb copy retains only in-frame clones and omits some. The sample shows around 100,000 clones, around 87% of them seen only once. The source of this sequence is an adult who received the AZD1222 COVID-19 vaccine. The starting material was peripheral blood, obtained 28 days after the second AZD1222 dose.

The CDR3 nucleotides read TGTGCCAGCAGCTTAGCCTTGACCCCGGTTGGGGGGTTCTTC. It encodes CASSLALTPVGGFF. This chain uses TRBV6-2 or TRBV6-3 with TRBJ2-1, with D possibly being TRBD1 or TRBD2 (5 bases each). Germline V gene data show CDR1 as MNHEY and CDR2 as SVGEGT. The V end was cut by 6 bases, the J end by 15 bases, with 24 bases between. This CDR3 has 14 residues.